Shown below are 14 T cell receptor beta chains from a single sample sequenced in a study of cytomegalovirus exposure and HLA in healthy donors (dated by TCRdb to about 2017). Library creation used the immunoSEQ multiplex PCR assay. A mixture of 60 forward primers for TCR Vbeta segments and 13 reverse primers for TCR Jbeta segments was used in the multiplex PCR. Drawn from immuneACCESS, this table holds only the in-frame rearrangements with V and J called that TCRdb kept. Clones are partly lost; checked studies trace under half to an unresolved V gene and leave the rest unexplained. This sample holds over 150,000 clones; approximately 82% were observed only once. The top ten clones comprise 8.5% of the sample. The sequenced material came from PBMCs. These receptor sequences come from a male donor in good health and CMV-seropositive.

This CDR3 is CASSGPLADSYNEQFF. As DNA, the CDR3 is TGCGCCAGCAGCGGACCCCTAGCGGATTCCTACAATGAGCAGTTCTTC. This chain connects TRBV5-1 to TRBJ2-1, with TRBD2 matching over 7 bases. Trimming took 4 bases from V and 1 from J; bases not matched to a gene: 8. The CDR3 extends over 16 amino acids. CDR1 SGHRS and CDR2 YFSETQ come from the germline V gene.

The sample holds one count of this clone. The J gene is TRBJ2-1, the V gene TRBV6-5, with D hard to call. Trimming took off 0 bases at V and 9 bases at J, with 12 bases between the two ends. CDR1 and CDR2 (germline): MNHEY, SVGAGI. There are 14 residues in the CDR3. CDR3 in amino acids: CASSYSRQSGEQFF. The CDR3 nucleotides read TGTGCCAGCAGTTACTCTCGCCAGTCAGGTGAGCAGTTCTTC.

The chain carries TRBV7-6 and TRBJ2-2, with 8 bases identical to TRBD2. CDR3 length equals 16 residues. Unmatched junction bases numbered 4, after V lost 0 bases and J lost 4 bases. Germline V gives CDR1 SGHVS, CDR2 FNYEAQ. The CDR3 nucleotides are TGTGCCAGCAGCTTAGCAGCGGGGGCGGGCACCGGGGAGCTGTTTTTT. Its translation is CASSLAAGAGTGELFF.

The V gene is TRBV30, the J gene TRBJ2-6; 7 bases are shared with TRBD1. The CDR3 extends over 17 amino acids. Germline CDR1 reads GTSNPN; CDR2 reads SVGIG (reference sequence). Trimming at V came to 3 bases and at J to 0 bases, leaving 8 bases not matched to a gene. The CDR3 bases are TGTGCCTGGAGCACCGGGACAGTGCCCTCTGGGGCCAACGTCCTGACTTTC. It is translated as CAWSTGTVPSGANVLTF.

The CDR3: CASSMGQYFPDTQYF. CDR3 nucleotide sequence: TGTGCCAGTAGTATGGGACAGTACTTCCCCGATACGCAGTATTTT. The genes are TRBV19 and TRBJ2-3; TRBD1 aligns across 7 bases. There are 15 residues in the CDR3. Trimming at V came to 3 bases and at J to 6 bases, leaving 9 bases not matched to a gene. Germline CDR1 is LNHDA and CDR2 is SQIVND (reference sequence).

This clone was seen a handful of times. CDR3 amino acids: CATSRGGGGANVLTF. The CDR3 DNA is TGTGCCACCAGCAGAGGCGGCGGTGGGGCCAACGTCCTGACTTTC. This chain connects TRBV15 to TRBJ2-6; no definite D call. The germline CDR1 and CDR2 sequences are LNHNV and YYDKDF (reference sequence). Trimming stripped 1 base from V and 3 bases from J, with 7 bases between. This CDR3 comprises 15 residues.

The sample holds one count of this clone. The gene calls are TRBV5-1 and TRBJ2-1, with TRBD2 matching over 8 bases. The V segment lost 2 bases and the J segment 7 bases; nucleotides outside the gene matches: 8. CDR3 size: 15 residues. Germline V gives CDR1 SGHRS, CDR2 YFSETQ. The CDR3, as DNA: TGCGCCAGCAGCTTAGTAAGCGGGAGTATTAATGAGCAGTTCTTC. Its protein product is CASSLVSGSINEQFF. Supplemented by reference TRBV5-1 and TRBJ2-1, the full variable domain reads KAGVTQTPRYLIKTRGQQVTLSCSPISGHRSVSWYQQTPGQGLQFLFEYFSETQRNKGNFPGRFSGRQFSNSRSEMNVSTLELGDSALYLCASSLVSGSINEQFFGPGTRLTVL.

The CDR3 DNA sequence: TGCGCCAGCAGCTTGGCCTTACCTGGGACAGGGGGGACCGGGGAGCTGTTTTTT. Its protein product is CASSLALPGTGGTGELFF. The rearrangement links TRBV5-1 to TRBJ2-2; 11 bases agree with TRBD1. The CDR3 runs 18 residues. Per germline, CDR1 SGHRS and CDR2 YFSETQ. V shed 0 bases, J shed 5 bases, and the junction held 9 bases outside the gene matches.

The rearrangement joins TRBV9 to TRBJ1-2; 7 nucleotides agree with TRBD1. Germline V gene data show CDR1 as SGDLS and CDR2 as YYNGEE. The CDR3 contains 16 residues. Losses at the gene ends were 3 bases for V and 3 bases for J; bases not matched to a gene: 11. CDR3 DNA: TGTGCCAGCAGCGCCTTTGACAGGGTGGGTCACTATGGCTACACCTTC. It codes for CASSAFDRVGHYGYTF.

The rearrangement joins TRBV28 to TRBJ2-1; 7 bases match TRBD2. CDR3 size: 15 residues. With 2 bases clipped from V and 15 bases from J, the junction kept 16 bases outside the gene matches. Germline lookup yields CDR1 MDHEN and CDR2 SYDVKM. As DNA, the CDR3 is TGTGCCAGCAGTTTAGTCCGGGGAGGGGACTCGAGTCCGTTCTTC. The encoded protein is CASSLVRGGDSSPFF.

The chain links TRBV5-1 to TRBJ2-7; D is possibly TRBD2 (6 bases). This CDR3 has 13 residues. The germline V gene encodes CDR1 SGHRS and CDR2 YFSETQ. The ends were cut back, 0 bases at V and 5 bases at J, with 9 bases in the middle. CDR3 sequence: CASSLAGTDEQYF. For the CDR3, the DNA is TGCGCCAGCAGCTTGGCCGGGACTGACGAGCAGTACTTC.

This clone was seen a single time. V usage is TRBV7-8 and J usage is TRBJ2-3; TRBD1 is a possible D gene (6 bases). V lost 7 bases and J 0 bases, leaving 17 bases between the germline ends. The germline CDR1 and CDR2 sequences are SGHVS and FQNEAQ. The CDR3 runs to 16 residues. As DNA, the CDR3 is TGTGCCAGCACCCGTATGGGGGCTATTAGCACAGATACGCAGTATTTT. It is translated as CASTRMGAISTDTQYF.

V usage is TRBV25-1 and J usage is TRBJ1-2; D might be TRBD1 (6 bases). CDR1 MGHDK and CDR2 SYGVNS come from the germline V gene. Trimming pared 4 bases from V and 4 bases from J, leaving 13 bases between. This CDR3 contains 14 residues. CDR3 sequence (DNA): TGTGCCAGCAGTGCCCAGACAGGCACCTATGGCTACACCTTC. Residues: CASSAQTGTYGYTF.

This rearrangement joins TRBV7-2 to TRBJ2-7; 8 bases match TRBD2. V trimming: 1 base; J trimming: 7 bases; junction bases outside the gene matches: 3. The CDR3 length is 13 residues. In germline, CDR1 is SGHTA, CDR2 FQGNSA. The CDR3 is CASSLGTSSEQYF. The CDR3 DNA follows: TGTGCCAGCAGCTTAGGGACTAGCAGTGAGCAGTACTTC.